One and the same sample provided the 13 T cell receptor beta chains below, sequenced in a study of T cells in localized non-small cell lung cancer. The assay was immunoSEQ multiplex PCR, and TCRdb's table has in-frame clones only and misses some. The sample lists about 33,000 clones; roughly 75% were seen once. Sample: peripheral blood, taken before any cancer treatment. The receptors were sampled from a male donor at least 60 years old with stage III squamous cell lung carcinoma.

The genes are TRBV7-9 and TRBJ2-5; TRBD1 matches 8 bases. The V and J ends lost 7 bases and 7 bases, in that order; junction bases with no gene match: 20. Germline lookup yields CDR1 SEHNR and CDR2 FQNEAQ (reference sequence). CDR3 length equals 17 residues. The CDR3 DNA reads TGTGCCAGCACCGGTCTTCCCGACAGGGGAGACTTTTGGACCCAGTACTTC. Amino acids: CASTGLPDRGDFWTQYF.

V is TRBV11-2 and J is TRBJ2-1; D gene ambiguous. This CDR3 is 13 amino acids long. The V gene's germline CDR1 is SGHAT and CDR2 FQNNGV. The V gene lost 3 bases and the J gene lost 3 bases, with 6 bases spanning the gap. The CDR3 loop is CASSFLGYNEQFF. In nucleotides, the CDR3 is TGTGCCAGCAGCTTCTTAGGCTACAATGAGCAGTTCTTC. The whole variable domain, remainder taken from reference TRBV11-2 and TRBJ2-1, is EAGVAQSPRYKIIEKRQSVAFWCNPISGHATLYWYQQILGQGPKLLIQFQNNGVVDDSQLPKDRFSAERLKGVDSTLKIQPAKLEDSAVYLCASSFLGYNEQFFGPGTRLTVL.

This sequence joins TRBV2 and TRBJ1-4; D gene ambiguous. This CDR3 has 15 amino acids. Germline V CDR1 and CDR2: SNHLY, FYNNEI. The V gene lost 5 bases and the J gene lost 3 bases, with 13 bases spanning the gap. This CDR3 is CASSSRSDPNEKLFF. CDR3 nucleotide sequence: TGTGCCAGCAGTTCCAGGTCGGATCCTAATGAAAAACTGTTTTTT.

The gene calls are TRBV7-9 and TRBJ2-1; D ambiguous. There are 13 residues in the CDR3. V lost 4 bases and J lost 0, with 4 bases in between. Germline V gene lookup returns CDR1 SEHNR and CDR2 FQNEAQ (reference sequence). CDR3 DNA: TGTGCCAGCAGCTCCAACTCCTACAATGAGCAGTTCTTC. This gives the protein CASSSNSYNEQFF.

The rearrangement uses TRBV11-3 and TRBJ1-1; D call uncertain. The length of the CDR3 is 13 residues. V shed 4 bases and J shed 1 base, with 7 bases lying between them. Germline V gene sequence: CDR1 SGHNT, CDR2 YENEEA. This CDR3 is CASSSQWNTEAFF. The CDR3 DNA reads TGTGCCAGCAGCTCCCAGTGGAACACTGAAGCTTTCTTT.

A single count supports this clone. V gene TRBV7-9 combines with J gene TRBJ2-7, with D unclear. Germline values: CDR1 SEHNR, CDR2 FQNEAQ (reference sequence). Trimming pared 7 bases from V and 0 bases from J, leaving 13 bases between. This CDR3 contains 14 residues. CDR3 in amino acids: CASKETASSYEQYF. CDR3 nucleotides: TGTGCCAGCAAGGAAACAGCCAGCTCCTACGAGCAGTACTTC.

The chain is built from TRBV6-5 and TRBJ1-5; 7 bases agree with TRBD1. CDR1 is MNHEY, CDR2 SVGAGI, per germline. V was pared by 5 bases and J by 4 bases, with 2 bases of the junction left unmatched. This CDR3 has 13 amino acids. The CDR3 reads CASSQQGNQPQHF. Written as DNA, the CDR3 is TGTGCCAGCAGTCAACAGGGGAATCAGCCCCAGCATTTT.

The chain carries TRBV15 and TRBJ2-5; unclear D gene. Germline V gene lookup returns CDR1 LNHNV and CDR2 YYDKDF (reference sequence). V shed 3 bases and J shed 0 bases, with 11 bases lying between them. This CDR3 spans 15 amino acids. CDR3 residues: CATSRAEVYQETQYF. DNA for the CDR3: TGTGCCACCAGCAGGGCGGAAGTCTACCAAGAGACCCAGTACTTC.

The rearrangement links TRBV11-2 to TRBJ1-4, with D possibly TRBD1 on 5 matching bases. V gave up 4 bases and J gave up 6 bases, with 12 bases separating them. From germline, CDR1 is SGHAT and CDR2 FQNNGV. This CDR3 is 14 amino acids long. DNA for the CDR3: TGTGCCAGCAGCTCGGGGCCCCGGGATGAAAAACTGTTTTTT. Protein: CASSSGPRDEKLFF.

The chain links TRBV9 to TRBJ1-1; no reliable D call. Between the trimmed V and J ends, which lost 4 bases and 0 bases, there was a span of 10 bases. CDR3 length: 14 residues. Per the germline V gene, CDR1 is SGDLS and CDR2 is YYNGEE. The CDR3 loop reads CASSPYEVNTEAFF. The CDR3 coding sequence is TGTGCCAGCAGCCCTTACGAGGTGAACACTGAAGCTTTCTTT.

The CDR3: CSVEGGGTRNYGYTF. The CDR3, as DNA: TGCAGCGTTGAAGGAGGGGGAACCCGTAACTATGGCTACACCTTC. The chain couples TRBV29-1 to TRBJ1-2; D is perhaps TRBD1 (6 bases). The V end lost 1 base, the J end lost 1 base, and 13 bases lay between the germline ends. Germline CDR1 reads SQVTM; CDR2 reads ANQGSEA. This CDR3 is built from 15 residues.

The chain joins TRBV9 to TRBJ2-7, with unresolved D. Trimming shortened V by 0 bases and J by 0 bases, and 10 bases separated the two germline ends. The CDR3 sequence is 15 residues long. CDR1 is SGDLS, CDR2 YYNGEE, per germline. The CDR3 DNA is TGTGCCAGCAGCGTAGATTCCAGTAGCTCCTACGAGCAGTACTTC. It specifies CASSVDSSSSYEQYF.

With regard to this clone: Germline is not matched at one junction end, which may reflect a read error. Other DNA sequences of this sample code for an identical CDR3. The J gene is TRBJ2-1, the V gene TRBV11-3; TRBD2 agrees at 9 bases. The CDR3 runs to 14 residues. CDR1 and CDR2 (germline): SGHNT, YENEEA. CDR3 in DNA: TGTGCCAGCAGCTCGGGACTAGCCTATAATGAGCAGTTCTTC. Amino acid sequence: CASSSGLAYNEQFF.